These T cell receptor beta chains were read from a single sample in a study of blood T cell repertoires in COVID-19. Profiling relied on immunoSEQ multiplex PCR, and the TCRdb table lists in-frame clones only, not all of them. The repertoire holds fewer than 500,000 clones, roughly 91% seen once, with roughly 4.3% in the top ten. Source material: peripheral blood. All receptors come from a woman aged 25 to 45 with acute or convalescent COVID-19. Each CDR3 is given with its conserved first and last residue. A D gene is named only where the DNA matches it firmly. Only part of the rows carry a size: once, few, many, or a class if the clone is expanded.

clone_size,d_call,cdr3_length,v_call,j_call,cdr3_nt,cdr3_aa
few,NA,13,TRBV6-5,TRBJ1-5,TGTGCCAGCAGTCTCCCCCCGGGTTTAGCCCAGCATTTT,CASSLPPGLAQHF
few,NA,14,TRBV5-4,TRBJ1-2,TGTGCCAGCAGCTTGGCGACAGAGATCGATGGCTACACCTTC,CASSLATEIDGYTF
NA,TRBD2,15,TRBV6-5,TRBJ2-2,TGTGCCAGCAGTTACTCAGGCGGGGGGACCGGGGAGCTGTTTTTT,CASSYSGGGTGELFF
few,NA,13,TRBV7-9,TRBJ2-7,TGTGCCAGCAGCTTTTTCAGTTCCTACGAGCAGTACTTC,CASSFFSSYEQYF
NA,TRBD1,17,TRBV19,TRBJ1-4,TGTGCCAGTAGTCCAAAGGACAGGGGGCCCTATAATGAAAAACTGTTTTTT,CASSPKDRGPYNEKLFF
NA,TRBD1,19,TRBV15,TRBJ2-1,TGTGCCACCAGCAGAGATACAGCCTCGGGGACAGCCCGGTGGAATGAGCAGTTCTTC,CATSRDTASGTARWNEQFF
NA,NA,14,TRBV28,TRBJ2-2,TGTGCCAGCAGCCAGGGCCTGAACACCGGGGAGCTGTTTTTT,CASSQGLNTGELFF
NA,NA,11,TRBV29-1,TRBJ1-1,TGCAGCGTTCAGTACAACACTGAAGCTTTCTTT,CSVQYNTEAFF
NA,TRBD2,18,TRBV28,TRBJ2-2,TGTGCCAGCAGTTTCACGACTAGCGGGCCAGCGAACACCGGGGAGCTGTTTTTT,CASSFTTSGPANTGELFF
few,NA,19,TRBV5-6,TRBJ2-7,TGTGCCAGCAGCTCCGAGGCTGAGGTGGGGGGACCGAGATACTACGAGCAGTACTTC,CASSSEAEVGGPRYYEQYF
NA,NA,13,TRBV30,TRBJ1-1,TGTGCCTGGAGTTATGGACAGTTGGCTGAAGCTTTCTTT,CAWSYGQLAEAFF
NA,NA,16,TRBV4-2,TRBJ2-3,TGTGCCAGCAGCCAAGAAGGGGGTCCTGGCACAGATACGCAGTATTTT,CASSQEGGPGTDTQYF
once,NA,14,TRBV5-1,TRBJ2-7,TGCGCCAGCAGCTTGGGCCCCCGCGGGTACGAGCAGTACTTC,CASSLGPRGYEQYF
NA,NA,13,TRBV4-1,TRBJ2-1,TGCGCCAGCAGCCAAGGCGGGGGCAGGGAGCAGTTCTTC,CASSQGGGREQFF
NA,TRBD1,18,TRBV15,TRBJ1-1,TGTGCCACCAGCAGAGATCGGTCGACAGGGGGGAAAAGCACTGAAGCTTTCTTT,CATSRDRSTGGKSTEAFF
NA,NA,14,TRBV7-9,TRBJ1-6,TGTGCCAGCAGCCCCAGCTCCTATAATTCACCCCTCCACTTT,CASSPSSYNSPLHF
NA,NA,14,TRBV5-1,TRBJ2-7,TGCGCCAGCAGCTTGGACGGTAGCCGGTACGAGCAGTACTTC,CASSLDGSRYEQYF
NA,NA,14,TRBV6-5,TRBJ2-7,TGTGCCAGCAGTTACTCGACAGCCTCCTACGAGCAGTACTTC,CASSYSTASYEQYF
few,NA,14,TRBV3-1/TRBV3-2,TRBJ1-6,TGTGCCAGCAGCCAGGGGGCGAAAAATTCACCCCTCCACTTT,CASSQGAKNSPLHF
NA,NA,15,TRBV2,TRBJ1-6,TGTGCCAGCAGTGAGTTGGAGGGGTTTAATTCACCCCTCCACTTT,CASSELEGFNSPLHF
few,NA,14,TRBV28,TRBJ1-1,TGTGCCAGCAGTTTTCCCTACCTGAACACTGAAGCTTTCTTT,CASSFPYLNTEAFF
NA,TRBD1,14,TRBV28,TRBJ1-6,TGTGCCAGAGGACAGGCGTTTTGGTATTCACCCCTCCACTTT,CARGQAFWYSPLHF
NA,NA,15,TRBV7-3,TRBJ2-3,TGTGCCAGCAGCTTATATTCCTACACGGGAGATACGCAGTATTTT,CASSLYSYTGDTQYF
NA,NA,13,TRBV23-1,TRBJ2-3,TGCGCCAGCAGTCCTGACAGAGCAGATACGCAGTATTTT,CASSPDRADTQYF
NA,NA,14,TRBV7-3,TRBJ2-7,TGTGCCAGCAGCTTATACGGGGGTTCCTACGAGCAGTACTTC,CASSLYGGSYEQYF
NA,TRBD1,13,TRBV6-2/TRBV6-3,TRBJ2-7,TGTGCCAGCAGTTGGGACAGGGTCCACGAGCAGTACTTC,CASSWDRVHEQYF
NA,TRBD2,15,TRBV2,TRBJ2-1,TGTGCCAGCACGAGACTAGCGGGGGGAGCCGATGAGCAGTTCTTC,CASTRLAGGADEQFF
NA,NA,15,TRBV28,TRBJ1-2,TGTGCCAGCACCTCAACGGGGAGGGGAGTTCCTGGCTACACCTTC,CASTSTGRGVPGYTF
NA,TRBD2,15,TRBV5-5,TRBJ2-2,TGTGCCAGCAGCCCTAGCGGGGGGAACACCGGGGAGCTGTTTTTT,CASSPSGGNTGELFF
NA,NA,12,TRBV5-1,TRBJ2-2,TGCGCCAGCAGGGAGGACACCGGGGAGCTGTTTTTT,CASREDTGELFF
NA,TRBD2,17,TRBV7-3,TRBJ2-5,TGTGCCAGCAGCTTGGGGACTAGCGGGGGGTCAGGGGAGACCCAGTACTTC,CASSLGTSGGSGETQYF
NA,TRBD2,15,TRBV28,TRBJ2-7,TGTGCCAGCAGCCCGGCTAGCGGAGGATCAAACGAGCAGTACTTC,CASSPASGGSNEQYF
NA,TRBD2,15,TRBV5-1,TRBJ2-7,TGCGCCAGCAGCGGCGCGGGAGGACGGGACTACGAGCAGTACTTC,CASSGAGGRDYEQYF
many,NA,14,TRBV28,TRBJ1-2,TGTGCCAGCAGTTTAGATCGGGGAAGGGATGGCTACACCTTC,CASSLDRGRDGYTF
NA,TRBD1,12,TRBV24-1,TRBJ1-5,TGTGCCACCTCAACAAACAGGGGGAAGAGGCATTTT,CATSTNRGKRHF
NA,NA,13,TRBV7-9,TRBJ1-5,TGTGCCAGCAGCCCAGGGATTGGACAGCCCCAGCATTTT,CASSPGIGQPQHF
NA,NA,14,TRBV19,TRBJ2-7,TGTGCCAGTAGTCCCACAGGGCGCTCCTACGAGCAGTACTTC,CASSPTGRSYEQYF
NA,TRBD1,16,TRBV7-3,TRBJ2-1,TGTGCCAGCAGCTTCGGGTACGGGACAGAAAACAATGAGCAGTTCTTC,CASSFGYGTENNEQFF
NA,NA,14,TRBV5-1,TRBJ2-3,TGCGCCAGCAGTTCCCGTACTAGCACAGATACGCAGTATTTT,CASSSRTSTDTQYF
NA,TRBD1,17,TRBV27,TRBJ2-2,TGTGCCAGCAGTTTCTACCCCCCAGGGGGCAGCACCGGGGAGCTGTTTTTT,CASSFYPPGGSTGELFF
NA,NA,14,TRBV5-1,TRBJ1-1,TGCGCCAGCAGGTCGACAGCAAAGAACACTGAAGCTTTCTTT,CASRSTAKNTEAFF
NA,NA,14,TRBV28,TRBJ2-7,TGTGCCAGCAGTTTAGGCGGGGCTCGTTACGAGCAGTACTTC,CASSLGGARYEQYF
once,TRBD1,15,TRBV18,TRBJ1-6,TGTGCCAGCTCACGACAGGGAAAGAATAATTCACCCCTCCACTTT,CASSRQGKNNSPLHF
NA,TRBD1,13,TRBV12-3/TRBV12-4,TRBJ1-2,TGTGCCAGCAGTCATACAGGGGCCTATGGCTACACCTTC,CASSHTGAYGYTF
NA,TRBD1,15,TRBV7-8,TRBJ1-1,TGTGCCAGCAGCCCAGCCTCGACAGGGCGGGCTGAAGCTTTCTTT,CASSPASTGRAEAFF
NA,NA,18,TRBV4-1,TRBJ2-3,TGCGCCAGCAGCCAAGAACGGGAAGGGATACCTAGCACAGATACGCAGTATTTT,CASSQEREGIPSTDTQYF
NA,NA,12,TRBV29-1,TRBJ2-2,TGCAGCGTCTCCGTCCCCACCGGGGAGCTGTTTTTT,CSVSVPTGELFF
once,TRBD2,14,TRBV18,TRBJ2-3,TGTGCCAGCTCACGTAGCGGGGGGGCAGATACGCAGTATTTT,CASSRSGGADTQYF
NA,NA,13,TRBV5-4,TRBJ2-5,TGTGCCAGCAGCTTGGTTCCGTTAGAGACCCAGTACTTC,CASSLVPLETQYF
NA,TRBD2,15,TRBV7-6,TRBJ2-7,TGTGCCAGCAGCCACAGCGGGGGGGCCGTCGGCGAGCAGTACTTC,CASSHSGGAVGEQYF
NA,NA,18,TRBV19,TRBJ2-2,TGTGCCAGTAGTCCACGCCTGGGTAGGGGTGATAACACCGGGGAGCTGTTTTTT,CASSPRLGRGDNTGELFF
NA,NA,16,TRBV28,TRBJ2-3,TGTGCCAGCAGTTTTGGAGGGGGGGGCGGGACAGATACGCAGTATTTT,CASSFGGGGGTDTQYF
NA,NA,15,TRBV14,TRBJ1-6,TGTGCCAGCAGCCAAGATGGGCAGTATAATTCACCCCTCCACTTT,CASSQDGQYNSPLHF
NA,NA,16,TRBV5-1,TRBJ1-3,TGCGCCAGCAGCTTGGCAGGTCCCGACGCTGGAAACACCATATATTTT,CASSLAGPDAGNTIYF
NA,NA,15,TRBV5-1,TRBJ1-1,TGCGCCAGCAGCTTGGAGGTGGGGGCGAACACTGAAGCTTTCTTT,CASSLEVGANTEAFF
NA,TRBD2,13,TRBV6-4,TRBJ2-1,TGTGCCAGCAGCGCGGGGGACTACAATGAGCAGTTCTTC,CASSAGDYNEQFF